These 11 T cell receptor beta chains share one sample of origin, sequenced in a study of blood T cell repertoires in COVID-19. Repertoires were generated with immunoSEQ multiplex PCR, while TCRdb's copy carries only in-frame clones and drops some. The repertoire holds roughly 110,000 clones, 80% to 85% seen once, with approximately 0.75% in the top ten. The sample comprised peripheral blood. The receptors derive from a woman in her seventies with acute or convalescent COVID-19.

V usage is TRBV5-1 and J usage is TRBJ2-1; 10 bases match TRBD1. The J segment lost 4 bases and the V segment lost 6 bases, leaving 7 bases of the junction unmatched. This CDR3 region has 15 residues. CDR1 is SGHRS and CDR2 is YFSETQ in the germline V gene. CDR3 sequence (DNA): TGCGCCAGCATATTACGACAGGGGGCTTACAATGAGCAGTTCTTC. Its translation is CASILRQGAYNEQFF.

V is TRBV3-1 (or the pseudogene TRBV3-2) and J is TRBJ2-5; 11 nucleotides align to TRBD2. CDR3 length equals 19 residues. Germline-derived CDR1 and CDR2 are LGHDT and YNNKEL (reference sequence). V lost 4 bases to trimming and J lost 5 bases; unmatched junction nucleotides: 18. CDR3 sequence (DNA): TGTGCCAGCAGCCCTTATGTCGGGACTAGCGGCATCGATGCGGAGACCCAGTACTTC. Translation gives CASSPYVGTSGIDAETQYF.

The CDR3 spells CASRITGGTKNIQYF. The CDR3 DNA sequence: TGTGCCAGCAGAATTACAGGGGGCACCAAAAACATTCAGTACTTC. The chain uses TRBV28 and TRBJ2-4; TRBD1 matches at 9 bases. The CDR3 extends over 15 amino acids. V gave up 6 bases and J gave up 2 bases; unmatched junction bases: 5. Germline V lookup: CDR1 MDHEN, CDR2 SYDVKM.

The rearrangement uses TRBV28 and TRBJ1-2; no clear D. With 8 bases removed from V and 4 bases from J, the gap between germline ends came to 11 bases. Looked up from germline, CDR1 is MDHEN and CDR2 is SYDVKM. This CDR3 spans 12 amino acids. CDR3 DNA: TGTGCCAGCGGGAGAGAACGCTATGGCTACACCTTC. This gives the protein CASGRERYGYTF.

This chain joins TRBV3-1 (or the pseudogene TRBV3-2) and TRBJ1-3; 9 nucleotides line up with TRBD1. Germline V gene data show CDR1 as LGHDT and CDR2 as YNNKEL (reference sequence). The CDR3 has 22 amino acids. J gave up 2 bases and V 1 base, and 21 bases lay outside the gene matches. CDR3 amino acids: CASSQVPWGLGQGNYAGNTIYF. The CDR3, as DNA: TGTGCCAGCAGCCAAGTCCCATGGGGGTTGGGACAGGGAAATTATGCTGGAAACACCATATATTTT.

The CDR3 bases are TGTGCCAGTAGGGGGGTGACAGGGGTAAACACTGAAGCTTTCTTT. This translates into CASRGVTGVNTEAFF. The chain recombines TRBV19 with TRBJ1-1; TRBD1 agrees at 8 bases. There are 15 residues in the CDR3. Unmatched junction bases numbered 8, after V lost 6 bases and J lost 2 bases. Germline lookup yields CDR1 LNHDA and CDR2 SQIVND (reference sequence).

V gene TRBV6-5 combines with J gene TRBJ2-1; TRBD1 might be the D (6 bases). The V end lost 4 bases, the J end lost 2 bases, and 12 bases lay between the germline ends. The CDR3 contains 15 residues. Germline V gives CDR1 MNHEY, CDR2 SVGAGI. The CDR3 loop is CASSLVRGPYNEQFF. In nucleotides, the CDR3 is TGTGCCAGCAGTTTAGTCAGGGGACCCTACAATGAGCAGTTCTTC.

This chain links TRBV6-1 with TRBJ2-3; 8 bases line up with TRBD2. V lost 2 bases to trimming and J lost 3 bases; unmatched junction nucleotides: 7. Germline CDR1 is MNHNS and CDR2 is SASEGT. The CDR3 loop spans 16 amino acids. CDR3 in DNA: TGTGCCAGCAGTGAACCGAGGCGGGGGGAGACAGATACGCAGTATTTT. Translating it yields CASSEPRRGETDTQYF.

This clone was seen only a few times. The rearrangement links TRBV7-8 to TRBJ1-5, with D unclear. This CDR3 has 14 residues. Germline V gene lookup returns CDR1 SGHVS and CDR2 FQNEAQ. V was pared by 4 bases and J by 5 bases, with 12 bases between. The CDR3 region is CASSSDAVDQPQHF. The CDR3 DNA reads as TGTGCCAGCAGCTCCGACGCGGTCGATCAGCCCCAGCATTTT.

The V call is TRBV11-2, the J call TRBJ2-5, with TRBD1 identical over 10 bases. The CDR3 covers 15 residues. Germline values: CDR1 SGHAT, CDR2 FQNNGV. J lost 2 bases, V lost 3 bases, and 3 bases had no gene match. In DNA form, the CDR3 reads TGTGCCAGCAGCTTCGACAGGGGGCTTCAAGAGACCCAGTACTTC. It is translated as CASSFDRGLQETQYF. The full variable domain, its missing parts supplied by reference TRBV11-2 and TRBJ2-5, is EAGVAQSPRYKIIEKRQSVAFWCNPISGHATLYWYQQILGQGPKLLIQFQNNGVVDDSQLPKDRFSAERLKGVDSTLKIQPAKLEDSAVYLCASSFDRGLQETQYFGPGTRLLVL.

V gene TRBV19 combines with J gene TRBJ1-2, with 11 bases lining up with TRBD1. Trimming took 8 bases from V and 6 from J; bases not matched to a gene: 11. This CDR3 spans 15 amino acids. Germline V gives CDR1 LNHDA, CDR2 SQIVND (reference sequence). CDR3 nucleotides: TGTGCCAGTTCCCCCGGGGGGACAGGGGGTAATGGCTACACCTTC. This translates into CASSPGGTGGNGYTF.